This T cell receptor beta chain was sequenced for a study of T cell repertoires in cytomegalovirus infection. Study-level background: Carrying CMV and the relevant HLA type showed in public TCR beta signatures. Study-wide results and limits: Summed frequency of public TCR beta families distinguished CMV carriers with the relevant HLA. The study found HLA-C-restricted CMV-specific TCR beta clonotypes dominating the ex vivo response.

A few counts support this clonotype. As yet, its antigen is unknown. V was trimmed by 1 base and J by 2 bases, leaving 14 bases between them. Per the germline V gene, CDR1 is PRHDT and CDR2 is FYEKMQ (reference sequence). The CDR3 loop spans 16 amino acids. MiXCR was run by TCRdb on the reads, yielding one entry per CDR3 protein. This table holds approximately 630,000 distinct CDR3 sequences, approximately 24% found once. Specimen: CD8+ T cells from PBMCs. This chain connects TRBV13 to TRBJ1-2, with D uncertain. The sequence derives from a human donor in good health (CMV status not recorded). Some clones in this sample may be carry-over from other donors' samples. In DNA form, the CDR3 reads TGTGCCAGCAGCTTAGCCCCCGGCGCAAACAACTATGGCTACACCTTC. This codes for CASSLAPGANNYGYTF.